This T cell receptor beta chain is from a study of blood T cell repertoires in COVID-19. Looking at the study overall: Some COVID-19 samples were acute and others convalescent; all came from the United States, Italy and Spain. PBMCs, B-cell-depleted T cells, or T cells provided the cDNA or gDNA that made up the material.

Deletions cut 1 base from V and 2 bases from J, with 6 bases between. The CDR3 extends over 14 amino acids. The germline CDR1 and CDR2 sequences are SGHTA and FQGNSA. This clone was found once. Study processing details: Amplified reference gene primers provided the basis for estimating nucleated cell counts. Only in-frame clones appear in the TCRdb table, and some are missing; sequencing was by immunoSEQ multiplex PCR. Clone size and V and J calls were adopted from that table, with D and trimming inferred from the DNA. The profile shows over 130,000 clones, around 84% of them singletons. The clonotype originates from a human donor in a cohort sampled during active COVID-19. This rearrangement joins TRBV7-2 to TRBJ1-3; D is uncertain. What was sequenced was peripheral blood. The CDR3 DNA follows: TGTGCCAGCAGCTTAGTTGGGCCTGGAAACACCATATATTTT. Protein product: CASSLVGPGNTIYF.